This TCR beta chain was sequenced during a study of OX40 agonist ivuxolimab in advanced cancers. Study-level information: Ivuxolimab, an agonist antibody against OX40 (CD134), was given to patients. Whole-study findings and limits: Partly responding patients at 0.1-3.0 mg/kg showed some of the smallest clonal expansion. CD4+ and CD8+ blood T cells expanded clonally by week 6 at 0.1 to 3.0 mg/kg.

V was pared by 2 bases and J by 5 bases, with 2 bases of the junction left unmatched. This CDR3 has 13 residues. Per the germline V gene, CDR1 is SEHNR and CDR2 is FQNEAQ (reference sequence). The protocol was immunoSEQ multiplex PCR, while the TCRdb copy is restricted to in-frame clones and leaves out a portion. Among 35,000 to 40,000 clones listed, around 92% were seen once. With regard to this clone: The antigen is unknown.

This receptor was obtained from an adult with an advanced solid tumor such as melanoma, head and neck, liver or kidney cancer. The material sequenced was CD4+ or CD8+ T cells sorted from blood, taken in a trial of the OX40 agonist ivuxolimab. The V and J genes are TRBV7-9 and TRBJ2-5; 7 bases are a match to TRBD2. This CDR3 reads CASSLSGIETQYF. In DNA, the CDR3 is TGTGCCAGCAGCTTAAGCGGGATCGAGACCCAGTACTTC.